This T cell receptor beta chain was captured in a study of CD8 T cells in ankylosing spondylitis. CDR3 length: 15 residues. Germline V gene sequence: CDR1 SQVTM, CDR2 ANQGSEA. The V segment lost 7 bases and the J segment 7 bases; nucleotides outside the gene matches: 10. This clonotype was seen a few times. The target antigen is unknown. General observations from the study: Reportedly, matched ankylosing spondylitis synovial fluid was significantly enriched for disease-linked clones.

TCRdb reanalysed the 5' RACE reads using MiXCR and keeps one entry per CDR3 protein. The sample contains roughly 180,000 distinct CDR3 sequences, 11% of which appear only once. The clonotype originates from a male donor with ankylosing spondylitis or in good health (not recorded which). The chain is built from TRBV29-1 and TRBJ1-4, with 12 bases lining up with TRBD1. Sequencing was done on a sample of blood, either unsorted or a sorted T cell fraction (not recorded which). CDR3 residues: CSASPGTGGGEKLFF. The CDR3 bases are TGCAGCGCCAGTCCCGGGACAGGGGGCGGTGAAAAACTGTTTTTT.